These T cell receptor beta chains were read from a single sample in a study of cytomegalovirus exposure and HLA in healthy donors. Repertoires were generated with immunoSEQ multiplex PCR, while TCRdb's copy carries only in-frame clones and drops some. The sample consists of fewer than 200,000 clones, about 80% of them appearing once. Sequenced material: PBMCs. The origin of the receptors is a man aged 60-69 years in good health and CMV-seronegative. Both conserved end residues are part of each CDR3. A D gene is named only where the DNA matches it firmly. Clone size is given for some rows only: seen once, a few or many times, or a class if the clone is expanded.

NA	TRBV5-1	TRBD1	TRBJ2-1	CASSPTGEVYNEQFF	TGCGCCAGCAGCCCTACAGGGGAAGTTTACAATGAGCAGTTCTTC
NA	TRBV5-4	NA	TRBJ1-1	CASSLGPVFDTEAFF	TGTGCCAGCAGCTTGGGGCCAGTCTTCGACACTGAAGCTTTCTTT
few	TRBV4-2	NA	TRBJ2-5	CASSQGSVGAVETQYF	TGTGCCAGCAGCCAAGGATCCGTGGGGGCAGTGGAGACCCAGTACTTC
NA	TRBV6-5	NA	TRBJ2-7	CASARGAVPSGEQYF	TGTGCCAGCGCCCGGGGGGCAGTCCCCTCGGGGGAGCAGTACTTC
NA	TRBV6-5	NA	TRBJ1-2	CASSIFGGPSYGYTF	TGTGCCAGCAGTATATTCGGGGGACCTTCCTATGGCTACACCTTC
NA	TRBV7-7	NA	TRBJ2-2	CASSLQSGTGELFF	TGTGCCAGCAGCTTACAGTCGGGCACCGGGGAGCTGTTTTTT
once	TRBV7-8	TRBD1	TRBJ1-2	CASTILGQGNYGYTF	TGTGCCAGCACCATCTTGGGACAGGGAAACTATGGCTACACCTTC
NA	TRBV5-1	NA	TRBJ1-3	CASSRTGSTDTIYF	TGCGCCAGCAGCAGAACAGGGTCCACGGACACCATATATTTT
NA	TRBV15	TRBD1	TRBJ1-2	CATSRGQGVAAEGYTF	TGTGCCACCAGCAGAGGGCAGGGGGTTGCGGCAGAGGGCTACACCTTC
NA	TRBV29-1	TRBD2	TRBJ2-3	CSPRLAGPDTQYF	TGCAGCCCACGACTAGCGGGGCCAGATACGCAGTATTTT
NA	TRBV27	TRBD1	TRBJ1-6	CASSLQRQGQNSPLHF	TGTGCCAGCAGTCTCCAACGACAGGGACAGAATTCACCCCTCCACTTT
NA	TRBV5-1	TRBD1	TRBJ1-5	CASSFIHTPAGTVCGNQPQHF	TGCGCCAGCAGCTTTATCCATACTCCCGCCGGGACAGTCTGCGGCAATCAGCCCCAGCATTTT
NA	TRBV4-2	NA	TRBJ1-4	CASSQVPSAATNEKLFF	TGTGCCAGCAGCCAAGTCCCCTCGGCGGCAACTAATGAAAAACTGTTTTTT
NA	TRBV11-2	NA	TRBJ2-7	CASSPIFGGRSSYEQYF	TGTGCCAGCAGCCCGATCTTCGGGGGTAGGAGCTCCTACGAGCAGTACTTC
NA	TRBV9	TRBD2	TRBJ2-3	CASSEGTSSTDTQYF	TGTGCCAGCAGCGAGGGGACTAGCAGTACAGATACGCAGTATTTT
NA	TRBV19	NA	TRBJ2-7	CASSTGGSYEQYF	TGTGCCAGTAGTACGGGCGGGTCCTACGAGCAGTACTTC
few	TRBV7-3	NA	TRBJ2-7	CASSLGGGGPPYEQYF	TGTGCCAGCAGCTTAGGTGGCGGGGGCCCTCCCTACGAGCAGTACTTC
few	TRBV10-3	TRBD1	TRBJ2-2	CAIKRDRSNTGELFF	TGTGCCATCAAGAGGGACAGGTCGAACACCGGGGAGCTGTTTTTT
NA	TRBV2	NA	TRBJ1-4	CASRGAGSVKEKLFF	TGTGCCAGCAGGGGAGCGGGGTCCGTCAAAGAAAAACTGTTTTTT
NA	TRBV2	NA	TRBJ1-4	CASRFDRNEKLFF	TGTGCCAGCAGGTTCGACAGAAATGAAAAACTGTTTTTT
NA	TRBV5-1	TRBD2	TRBJ2-1	CASSLAGTSGGPGEQFF	TGCGCCAGCAGCTTGGCCGGGACTAGCGGGGGGCCGGGTGAGCAGTTCTTC
NA	TRBV9	TRBD1	TRBJ2-1	CASSTRQGLEQFF	TGTGCCAGCAGCACTCGACAGGGGCTTGAGCAGTTCTTC
NA	TRBV28	TRBD2	TRBJ2-7	CASRELGTSAEQYF	TGTGCCAGCAGGGAATTAGGGACTAGCGCCGAGCAGTACTTC
NA	TRBV2	NA	TRBJ1-6	CASRSQVDSPLHF	TGTGCCAGCAGGTCCCAGGTCGATTCACCCCTCCACTTT
NA	TRBV29-1	NA	TRBJ1-1	CSVLLLPGVRLNTEAFF	TGCAGCGTCCTCCTTCTTCCAGGGGTTCGGCTGAACACTGAAGCTTTCTTT
NA	TRBV5-4	NA	TRBJ2-7	CASSWGGRGHEQYF	TGTGCCAGCAGCTGGGGGGGCAGGGGCCACGAGCAGTACTTC
NA	TRBV6-5	NA	TRBJ1-2	CASRYHGFQGYPF	TGTGCCAGCAGATACCATGGATTTCAGGGCTACCCCTTC
NA	TRBV7-8	TRBD1	TRBJ1-1	CASSSGQGYTEAFF	TGTGCCAGCAGCTCGGGACAGGGGTACACTGAAGCTTTCTTT
NA	TRBV2	NA	TRBJ1-1	CASSEALQGTEAFF	TGTGCCAGCAGTGAAGCGCTTCAGGGAACTGAAGCTTTCTTT
NA	TRBV7-8	NA	TRBJ1-2	CASSRGVGAGVNYGYTF	TGTGCCAGCAGCCGTGGTGTGGGGGCAGGTGTTAACTATGGCTACACCTTC
NA	TRBV27	TRBD1	TRBJ2-7	CASSLSRTGSYEQYF	TGTGCCAGCAGTTTAAGCCGGACAGGGTCCTACGAGCAGTACTTC
NA	TRBV5-1	NA	TRBJ2-5	CASSPGQRNQETQYF	TGCGCCAGCAGCCCCGGACAGCGAAACCAAGAGACCCAGTACTTC
NA	TRBV29-1	TRBD2	TRBJ2-2	CSVAWTSGTDTGELFF	TGCAGCGTTGCGTGGACTAGCGGGACTGACACCGGGGAGCTGTTTTTT
NA	TRBV9	NA	TRBJ1-2	CASSVAAARGYGYTF	TGTGCCAGCAGCGTAGCTGCCGCCAGGGGCTATGGCTACACCTTC
NA	TRBV5-6	TRBD2	TRBJ2-1	CASSPTGGSYNEQFF	TGTGCCAGCAGCCCAACGGGGGGGTCCTACAATGAGCAGTTCTTC
NA	TRBV5-1	NA	TRBJ2-2	CASRPGETNTGELFF	TGCGCCAGCAGACCAGGGGAAACGAACACCGGGGAGCTGTTTTTT
NA	TRBV27	TRBD2	TRBJ2-5	CASRLSAGGGETQYF	TGTGCCAGCAGGCTATCAGCGGGAGGCGGGGAGACCCAGTACTTC
NA	TRBV25-1	NA	TRBJ1-1	CASSEWGGTEAFF	TGTGCCAGCAGTGAATGGGGGGGAACTGAGGCTTTCTTT
NA	TRBV9	NA	TRBJ2-7	CASSVAGQVYEQYF	TGTGCCAGCAGCGTAGCTGGACAAGTCTACGAGCAGTACTTC
NA	TRBV29-1	TRBD1	TRBJ1-2	CSVGQGDYGYTF	TGCAGCGTTGGGCAGGGGGATTATGGCTACACCTTC
NA	TRBV6-5	NA	TRBJ1-2	CASSYSERVGGYTF	TGTGCCAGCAGTTACTCTGAGAGGGTGGGTGGCTACACCTTC